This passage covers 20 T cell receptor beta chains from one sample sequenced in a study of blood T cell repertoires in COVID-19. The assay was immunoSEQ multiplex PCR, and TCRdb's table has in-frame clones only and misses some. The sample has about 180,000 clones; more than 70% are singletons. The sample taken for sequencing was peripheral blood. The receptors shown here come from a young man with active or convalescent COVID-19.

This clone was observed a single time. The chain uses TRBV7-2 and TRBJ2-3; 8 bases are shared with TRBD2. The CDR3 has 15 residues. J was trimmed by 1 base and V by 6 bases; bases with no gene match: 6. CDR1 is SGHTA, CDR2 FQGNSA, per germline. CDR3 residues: CASRRGGRGTDTQYF. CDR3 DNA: TGTGCCAGCAGACGGGGGGGCCGAGGCACAGATACGCAGTATTTT.

The CDR3 reads CASSQDGPPEDEQFF. Here the CDR3 DNA reads TGTGCCAGCAGCCAAGATGGACCCCCGGAGGATGAGCAGTTCTTC. The genes are TRBV3-1 (or the pseudogene TRBV3-2) and TRBJ2-1; tentatively, D is TRBD2 (5 bases). The CDR3 runs to 15 residues. Looked up from germline, CDR1 is LGHDT and CDR2 is YNNKEL (reference sequence). V lost 0 bases, J lost 8 bases, and 14 bases lay in between.

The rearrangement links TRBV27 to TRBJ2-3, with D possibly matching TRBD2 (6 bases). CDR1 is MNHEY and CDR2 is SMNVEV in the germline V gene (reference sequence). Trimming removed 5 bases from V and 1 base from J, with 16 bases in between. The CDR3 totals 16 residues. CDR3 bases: TGTGCCAGCAGTCTGGAGAATGGCGGGGGCACAGATACGCAGTATTTT. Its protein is CASSLENGGGTDTQYF.

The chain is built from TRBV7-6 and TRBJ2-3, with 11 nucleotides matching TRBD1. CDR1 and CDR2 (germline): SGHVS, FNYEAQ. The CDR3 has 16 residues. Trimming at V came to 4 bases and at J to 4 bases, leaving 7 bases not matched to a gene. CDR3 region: CASSSWKGQGADTQYF. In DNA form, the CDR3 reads TGTGCCAGCAGCTCCTGGAAGGGACAGGGGGCAGATACGCAGTATTTT.

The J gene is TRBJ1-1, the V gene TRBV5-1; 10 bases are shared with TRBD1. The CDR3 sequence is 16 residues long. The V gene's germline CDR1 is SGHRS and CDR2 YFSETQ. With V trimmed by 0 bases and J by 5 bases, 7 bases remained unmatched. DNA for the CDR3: TGCGCCAGCAGCTTGGGGGGACAGGGGATGGAGACTGAAGCTTTCTTT. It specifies CASSLGGQGMETEAFF.

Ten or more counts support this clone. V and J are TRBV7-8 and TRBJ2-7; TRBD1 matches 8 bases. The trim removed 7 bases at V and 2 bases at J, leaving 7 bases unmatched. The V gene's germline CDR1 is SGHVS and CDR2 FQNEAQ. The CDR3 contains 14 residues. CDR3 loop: CASTWTGQTYEQYF. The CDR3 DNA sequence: TGTGCCAGCACCTGGACAGGGCAAACCTACGAGCAGTACTTC.

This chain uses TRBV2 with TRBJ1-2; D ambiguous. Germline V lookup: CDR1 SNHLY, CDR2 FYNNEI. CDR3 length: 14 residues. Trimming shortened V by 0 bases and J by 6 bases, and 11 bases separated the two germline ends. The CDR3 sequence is CASSEALGGNGYTF. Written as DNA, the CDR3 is TGTGCCAGCAGTGAAGCGCTAGGAGGGAATGGCTACACCTTC.

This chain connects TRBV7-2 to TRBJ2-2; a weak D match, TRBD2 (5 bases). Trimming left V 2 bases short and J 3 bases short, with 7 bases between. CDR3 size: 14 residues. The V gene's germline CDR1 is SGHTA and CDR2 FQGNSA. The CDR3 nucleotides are TGTGCCAGCAGCTTACCCGGGGACACCGGGGAGCTGTTTTTT. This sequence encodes CASSLPGDTGELFF.

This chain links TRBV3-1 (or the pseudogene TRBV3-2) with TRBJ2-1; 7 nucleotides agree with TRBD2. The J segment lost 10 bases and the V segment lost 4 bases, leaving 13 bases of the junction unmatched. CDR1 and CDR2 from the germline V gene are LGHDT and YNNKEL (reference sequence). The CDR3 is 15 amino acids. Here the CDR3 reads CASSPWGEGLSEQFF. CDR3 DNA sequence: TGTGCCAGCAGCCCCTGGGGGGAGGGCCTGAGCGAGCAGTTCTTC.

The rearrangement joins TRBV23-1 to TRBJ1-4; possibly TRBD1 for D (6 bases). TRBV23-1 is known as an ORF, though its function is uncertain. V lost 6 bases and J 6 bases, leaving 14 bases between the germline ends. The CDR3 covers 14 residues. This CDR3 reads CASSPRGGDEKLFF. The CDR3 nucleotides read TGCGCCAGCAGCCCGAGGGGGGGAGATGAAAAACTGTTTTTT.

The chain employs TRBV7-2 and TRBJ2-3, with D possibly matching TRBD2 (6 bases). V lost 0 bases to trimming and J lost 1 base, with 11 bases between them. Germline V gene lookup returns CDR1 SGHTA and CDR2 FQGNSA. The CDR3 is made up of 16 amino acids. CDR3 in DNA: TGTGCCAGCAGCTTAGCTAGGAGGGGCGGCACAGATACGCAGTATTTT. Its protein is CASSLARRGGTDTQYF.

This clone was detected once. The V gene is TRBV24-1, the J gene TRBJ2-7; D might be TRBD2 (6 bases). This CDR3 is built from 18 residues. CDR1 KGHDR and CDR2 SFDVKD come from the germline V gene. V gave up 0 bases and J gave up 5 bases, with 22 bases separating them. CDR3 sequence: CATSDLPRARDFPHEQYF. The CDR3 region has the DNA TGTGCCACCAGTGATTTGCCTAGGGCCCGGGACTTCCCCCACGAGCAGTACTTC.

CDR3 residues: CASSPGGGGDYGYTF. CDR3 in DNA: TGTGCCAGCAGTCCAGGAGGGGGGGGAGACTATGGCTACACCTTC. V gene TRBV27 combines with J gene TRBJ1-2, with a possible D match to TRBD1 (6 bases). Germline values: CDR1 MNHEY, CDR2 SMNVEV (reference sequence). With 5 bases removed from V and 3 bases from J, the gap between germline ends came to 16 bases. The CDR3 sequence is 15 residues long.

This CDR3 reads CASSRGIAENGYEQYF. The CDR3 DNA is TGTGCCAGCTCACGAGGGATAGCGGAGAATGGGTACGAGCAGTACTTC. The chain links TRBV18 to TRBJ2-7, with a possible D match to TRBD2 (6 bases). Germline V gives CDR1 KGHSH, CDR2 LQKENI. The CDR3 covers 16 residues. V was cut by 4 bases and J by 4 bases, with 20 bases left in between.

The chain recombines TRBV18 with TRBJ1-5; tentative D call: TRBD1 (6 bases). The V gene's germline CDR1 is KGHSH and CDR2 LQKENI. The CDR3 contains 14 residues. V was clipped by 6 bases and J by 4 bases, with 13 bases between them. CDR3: CASSSGTPNQPQHF. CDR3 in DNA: TGTGCCAGCTCGTCCGGGACACCTAATCAGCCCCAGCATTTT.

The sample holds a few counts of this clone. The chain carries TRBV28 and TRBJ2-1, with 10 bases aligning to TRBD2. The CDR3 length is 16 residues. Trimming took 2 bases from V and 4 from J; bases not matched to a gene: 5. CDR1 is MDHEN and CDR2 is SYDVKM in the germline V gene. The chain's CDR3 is CASSLQTSGFYNEQFF. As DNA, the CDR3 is TGTGCCAGCAGTTTACAGACTAGCGGGTTTTACAATGAGCAGTTCTTC. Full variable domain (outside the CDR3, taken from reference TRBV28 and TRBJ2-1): DVKVTQSSRYLVKRTGEKVFLECVQDMDHENMFWYRQDPGLGLRLIYFSYDVKMKEKGDIPEGYSVSREKKERFSLILESASTNQTSMYLCASSLQTSGFYNEQFFGPGTRLTVL.

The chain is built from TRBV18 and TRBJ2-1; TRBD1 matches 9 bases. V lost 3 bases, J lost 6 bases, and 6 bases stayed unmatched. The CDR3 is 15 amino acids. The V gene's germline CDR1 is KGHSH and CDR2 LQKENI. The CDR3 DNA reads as TGTGCCAGCTCACCGCTGGGACAGGGCTCCAATGAGCAGTTCTTC. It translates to CASSPLGQGSNEQFF.

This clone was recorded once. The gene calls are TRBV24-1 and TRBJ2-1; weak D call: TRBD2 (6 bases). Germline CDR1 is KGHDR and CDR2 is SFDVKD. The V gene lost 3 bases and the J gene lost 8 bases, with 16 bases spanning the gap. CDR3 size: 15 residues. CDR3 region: CATSDPRGRVHEQFF. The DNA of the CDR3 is TGTGCCACCAGTGATCCGCGGGGCAGGGTCCATGAGCAGTTCTTC.

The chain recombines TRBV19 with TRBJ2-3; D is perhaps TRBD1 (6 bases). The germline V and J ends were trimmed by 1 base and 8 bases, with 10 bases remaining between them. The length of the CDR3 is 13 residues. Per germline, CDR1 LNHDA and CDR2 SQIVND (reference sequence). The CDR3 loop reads CASSIGQVTTQYF. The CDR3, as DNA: TGTGCCAGTAGTATAGGACAGGTCACTACGCAGTATTTT.

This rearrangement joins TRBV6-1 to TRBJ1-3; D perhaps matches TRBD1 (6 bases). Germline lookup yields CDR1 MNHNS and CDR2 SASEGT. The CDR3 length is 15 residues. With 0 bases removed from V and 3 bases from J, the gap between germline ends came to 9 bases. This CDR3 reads CASSEAQGYGNTIYF. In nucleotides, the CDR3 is TGTGCCAGCAGTGAAGCACAGGGTTATGGAAACACCATATATTTT.